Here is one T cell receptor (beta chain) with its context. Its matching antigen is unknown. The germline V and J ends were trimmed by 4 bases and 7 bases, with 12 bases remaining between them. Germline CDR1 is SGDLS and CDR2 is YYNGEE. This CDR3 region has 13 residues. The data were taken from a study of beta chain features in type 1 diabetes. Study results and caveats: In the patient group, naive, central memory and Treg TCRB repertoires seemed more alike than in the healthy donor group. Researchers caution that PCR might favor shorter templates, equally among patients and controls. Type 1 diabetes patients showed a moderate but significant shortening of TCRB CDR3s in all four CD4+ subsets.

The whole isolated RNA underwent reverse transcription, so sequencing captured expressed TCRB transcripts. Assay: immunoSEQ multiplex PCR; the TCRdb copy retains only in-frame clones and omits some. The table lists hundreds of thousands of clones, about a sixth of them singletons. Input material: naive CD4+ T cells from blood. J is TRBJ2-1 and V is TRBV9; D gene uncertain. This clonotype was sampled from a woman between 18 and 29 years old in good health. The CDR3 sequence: CASSRANRNEQFF. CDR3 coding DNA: TGTGCCAGCAGCCGGGCAAATCGTAATGAGCAGTTCTTC.